Listed below are T cell receptor beta chains from one sample, sequenced in a study of blood T cell repertoires in COVID-19. Generated by immunoSEQ multiplex PCR, the TCRdb table keeps only in-frame clones and is missing some. Here the sample spans a few hundred thousand clones, around 87% being singletons. Source material: peripheral blood. The receptors derive from a woman aged 50 to 65 who had recovered from COVID-19. The CDR3 runs from the conserved cysteine through the conserved F or W. D genes are given only for firm matches. Rows give clone size only sometimes, using once, few, many, or a class for an expanded clone.

clone size	D gene	J gene	V gene	CDR3 protein	CDR3 DNA
.	.	TRBJ1-2	TRBV12-3/TRBV12-4	CASSSRTVGYTF	TGTGCCAGCAGTTCCAGGACAGTTGGCTACACCTTC
.	TRBD1	TRBJ1-5	TRBV4-3	CASSLDRKVQPQHF	TGCGCCAGCAGCCTGGACAGGAAGGTACAGCCCCAGCATTTT
.	.	TRBJ1-6	TRBV9	CASSARDWDSPLHF	TGTGCCAGCAGCGCGAGAGACTGGGATTCACCCCTCCACTTT
.	TRBD1	TRBJ1-2	TRBV9	CASSVDAGGGYGYTF	TGTGCCAGCAGCGTAGATGCAGGGGGTGGGTATGGCTACACCTTC
.	.	TRBJ1-1	TRBV6-5	CASCRMNTEAFF	TGTGCCAGCTGCAGGATGAACACTGAAGCTTTCTTT
.	.	TRBJ1-1	TRBV24-1	CATGRGTFF	TGTGCCACCGGGCGGGGAACTTTCTTT
.	.	TRBJ2-7	TRBV13	CASSLGGEGSSYEQYF	TGTGCCAGCAGCTTAGGCGGGGAAGGTAGCAGCTACGAGCAGTACTTC
once	.	TRBJ2-4	TRBV5-4	CASSLGLDENIQYF	TGTGCCAGCAGCTTGGGACTGGATGAAAACATTCAGTACTTC
.	TRBD1	TRBJ1-2	TRBV19	CASSNQGASYGYTF	TGTGCCAGTAGTAATCAGGGGGCGAGCTATGGCTACACCTTC
.	TRBD1	TRBJ1-2	TRBV7-2	CASSVTGDYGYTF	TGTGCCAGCAGCGTAACAGGGGACTATGGCTACACCTTC
.	.	TRBJ1-2	TRBV7-2	CASSLGSGVGYTF	TGTGCCAGCAGCTTAGGATCAGGGGTCGGCTACACCTTC
.	.	TRBJ2-7	TRBV18	CASSPSGSYEQYF	TGTGCCAGCTCACCAAGCGGCTCCTACGAGCAGTACTTC
once	.	TRBJ1-2	TRBV28	CATISGRAYGYTF	TGTGCCACCATCTCGGGCAGGGCCTATGGCTACACCTTC
.	TRBD2	TRBJ2-3	TRBV5-1	CASSSGTIGDTQYF	TGCGCCAGCAGCTCCGGGACTATTGGAGATACGCAGTATTTT
.	.	TRBJ2-5	TRBV7-2	CASSPDRYREETQYF	TGTGCCAGCAGCCCCGATCGATACAGGGAGGAGACCCAGTACTTC
.	.	TRBJ2-3	TRBV19	CASSIEGSPGIDTQYF	TGTGCCAGTAGTATAGAAGGAAGCCCAGGGATAGATACGCAGTATTTT
once	TRBD2	TRBJ2-2	TRBV6-5	CASKLAGGTTGELFF	TGTGCCAGTAAACTAGCGGGGGGGACCACCGGGGAGCTGTTTTTT
.	TRBD2	TRBJ2-3	TRBV2	CASISGLAGTDTQYF	TGTGCCAGCATCTCGGGACTAGCGGGGACAGATACGCAGTATTTT
.	TRBD1	TRBJ2-7	TRBV5-6	CATRKTGAKREQYF	TGTGCCACCCGTAAGACAGGGGCGAAGCGCGAGCAGTACTTC
.	TRBD1	TRBJ1-1	TRBV7-9	CASSLGQGGRTEAFF	TGTGCCAGCAGCCTAGGACAGGGGGGAAGAACTGAAGCTTTCTTT
.	.	TRBJ2-1	TRBV18	CASSQLGTDRRNEQFF	TGTGCCAGCTCACAACTAGGGACGGACAGACGCAATGAGCAGTTCTTC
once	.	TRBJ1-1	TRBV7-2	CASSLISGTEAFF	TGTGCCAGCAGCTTAATCTCGGGAACTGAAGCTTTCTTT
.	.	TRBJ1-1	TRBV6-5	CASSPSGRGGTEAFF	TGTGCCAGCAGTCCCTCTGGGAGGGGGGGAACTGAAGCTTTCTTT
few	.	TRBJ1-1	TRBV7-2	CASSLKISGTQAFF	TGTGCCAGCAGCTTAAAGATTTCGGGAACACAAGCTTTCTTT
.	TRBD1	TRBJ2-3	TRBV5-4	CASSRDRGTDTQYF	TGTGCCAGCAGCCGGGACAGGGGGACAGATACGCAGTATTTT
.	.	TRBJ2-5	TRBV24-1	CATSGATGHQETQYF	TGTGCCACCAGTGGGGCGACAGGCCACCAAGAGACCCAGTACTTC
.	.	TRBJ1-1	TRBV9	CASSREGSMNTEAFF	TGTGCCAGCAGCCGGGAGGGGTCTATGAACACTGAAGCTTTCTTT
.	TRBD2	TRBJ2-7	TRBV2	CASSPLTSGMYEQYF	TGTGCCAGCAGTCCCTTGACTAGCGGGATGTACGAGCAGTACTTC
.	TRBD1	TRBJ2-1	TRBV3-1/TRBV3-2	CASSLAGTAFFNEQFF	TGTGCCAGCAGCCTAGCCGGGACAGCCTTTTTCAATGAGCAGTTCTTC
.	.	TRBJ2-7	TRBV18	CASSPEWDEQYF	TGTGCCAGCTCACCGGAGTGGGACGAGCAGTACTTC
.	.	TRBJ1-3	TRBV28	CASSLTRRGGNTIYF	TGTGCCAGCAGTCTTACCCGGCGGGGTGGAAACACCATATATTTT
.	.	TRBJ1-3	TRBV2	CASSFRDTGNTIYF	TGTGCCAGCAGTTTTCGGGACACTGGAAACACCATATATTTT
.	TRBD1	TRBJ1-2	TRBV11-2	CASSPLAAGTGNYGYTF	TGTGCCAGCAGCCCTCTAGCCGCCGGGACAGGGAACTATGGCTACACCTTC
.	TRBD1	TRBJ2-3	TRBV3-1/TRBV3-2	CASSQGQGAAPSDTQYF	TGTGCCAGCAGCCAGGGACAGGGGGCGGCTCCATCGGATACGCAGTATTTT
.	.	TRBJ1-2	TRBV24-1	CATSDPGKDYGYTF	TGTGCCACCAGTGACCCGGGAAAGGACTATGGCTACACCTTC
few	TRBD1	TRBJ1-1	TRBV18	CASSPKDRGQTNTEAFF	TGTGCCAGCTCACCCAAAGATAGGGGACAGACGAACACTGAAGCTTTCTTT
.	TRBD2	TRBJ2-2	TRBV11-3	CASSSRGTRGIGELFF	TGTGCCAGCAGCTCTCGCGGGACTAGGGGGATCGGGGAGCTGTTTTTT
.	.	TRBJ2-7	TRBV20-1	CSASLNSHEQYF	TGCAGTGCTAGTCTTAACAGCCACGAGCAGTACTTC
few	.	TRBJ1-2	TRBV27	CASSFGGGSYGYTF	TGTGCCAGCAGTTTTGGGGGGGGTAGCTATGGCTACACCTTC
.	.	TRBJ2-7	TRBV18	CASSPGYPYEQYF	TGTGCCAGCTCCCCCGGGTATCCGTACGAGCAGTACTTC
.	TRBD2	TRBJ2-1	TRBV19	CASRILAGEGGEQFF	TGTGCCAGTAGAATCCTAGCGGGAGAGGGGGGTGAGCAGTTCTTC
.	.	TRBJ2-7	TRBV12-3/TRBV12-4	CASSLFGGAEQYF	TGTGCCAGCAGTTTATTTGGAGGCGCCGAGCAGTACTTC
.	.	TRBJ2-3	TRBV6-2/TRBV6-3	CASSRGTQYF	TGTGCCAGCAGTCGCGGGACGCAGTATTTT
.	.	TRBJ2-1	TRBV18	CASSPRGGAGNEQFF	TGTGCCAGCTCACCAAGAGGCGGGGCCGGCAATGAGCAGTTCTTC